The 8 T cell receptor beta chains below all came from one sample that was sequenced in a study of T cell responses to AZD1222 COVID-19 vaccine (dated by TCRdb to the early 2020s). The library was made by the immunoSEQ multiplex PCR assay. The table comes from immuneACCESS by way of TCRdb, which keeps in-frame sequences with V and J called. Part of the clones is missing from these tables; in studies checked, under half for an unresolved V gene and the rest for unknown reasons. In this sample the table shows 100,000 to 150,000 clones, 89% of which occur a single time. The top ten clonotypes cover just under 6.5% of the sample. This specimen's time point label, per the study, means: baseline before first vaccination. The specimen was peripheral blood, collected on day 0 of AZD1222 vaccination. The receptors shown here come from an adult in good health.

Remarks on this clone: Sequence at one end of the junction differs from germline and may be a read error. V is TRBV7-2 and J is TRBJ1-1; D is ambiguous. The germline CDR1 and CDR2 sequences are SGHTA and FQGNSA. The CDR3 totals 13 residues. The CDR3: CASSFRVKTEAFF. The DNA of the CDR3 is TGTGCCAGCAGTTTCCGAGTGAAGACTGAAGCTTTCTTT.

This clone was seen a few times. The chain uses TRBV20-1 and TRBJ1-1; 7 nucleotides agree with TRBD1. Germline V CDR1 and CDR2: DFQATT, SNEGSKA (reference sequence). J gave up 10 bases and V 7 bases, and 9 bases lay outside the gene matches. This CDR3 is built from 11 residues. As DNA, the CDR3 is TGCAGTGGGGGCAGGGGGGAATCAGCTTTCTTT. It codes for CSGGRGESAFF.

The chain carries TRBV5-1 and TRBJ1-1, with unresolved D. CDR1 and CDR2 (germline): SGHRS, YFSETQ. The CDR3 extends over 14 amino acids. V dropped 2 bases and J dropped 2 bases, with 10 bases sitting between them. For the CDR3, the DNA is TGCGCCAGCAGCTTACTGCCCTCTAACACTGAAGCTTTCTTT. Protein sequence: CASSLLPSNTEAFF.

The chain joins TRBV7-2 to TRBJ1-2; 12 nucleotides agree with TRBD1. This CDR3 has 15 amino acids. Germline assignment: CDR1 SGHTA and CDR2 FQGNSA. V was clipped by 6 bases and J by 1 base; unmatched bases: 3. As DNA, the CDR3 is TGTGCCAGCAGGGGACAGGGGGCAAGTAACTATGGCTACACCTTC. This sequence encodes CASRGQGASNYGYTF.

The rearrangement uses TRBV7-9 and TRBJ1-2; tentative D call: TRBD1 (5 bases). The length of the CDR3 is 11 residues. CDR1 is SEHNR, CDR2 FQNEAQ, per germline (reference sequence). V was cut by 9 bases and J by 5 bases, with 10 bases left in between. CDR3 nucleotide sequence: TGTGCCAGTTCCGGGGCGTATGGCTACACCTTC. Its protein product is CASSGAYGYTF.

This rearrangement joins TRBV11-2 to TRBJ1-4, with a tentative D call TRBD1 (5 bases). V was shortened by 7 bases and J by 8 bases, with 14 bases between the two germline ends. Germline values: CDR1 SGHAT, CDR2 FQNNGV. This CDR3 comprises 13 residues. CDR3 sequence: CASTRAPAEKLFF. In nucleotides, the CDR3 is TGTGCCAGCACCAGGGCCCCGGCGGAAAAACTGTTTTTT. The variable domain in full, with the rest retrieved from reference TRBV11-2 and TRBJ1-4, is EAGVAQSPRYKIIEKRQSVAFWCNPISGHATLYWYQQILGQGPKLLIQFQNNGVVDDSQLPKDRFSAERLKGVDSTLKIQPAKLEDSAVYLCASTRAPAEKLFFGSGTQLSVL.

The chain combines TRBV18 with TRBJ1-1; maybe TRBD1 (6 bases). CDR3 size: 15 residues. From germline, CDR1 is KGHSH and CDR2 LQKENI. Trimming shortened V by 5 bases and J by 9 bases, and 22 bases separated the two germline ends. The CDR3 nucleotides are TGTGCCAGCTCAACCGGACAGAACTCTCCGAGGAAAGCTTTCTTT. Its translation: CASSTGQNSPRKAFF.

This clone was seen a single time. J is TRBJ1-2 and V is TRBV3-1 (or the pseudogene TRBV3-2), with a tentative D call TRBD1 (5 bases). Trimming pared 4 bases from V and 8 bases from J, leaving 14 bases between. The CDR3 length is 13 residues. The germline V gene encodes CDR1 LGHDT and CDR2 YNNKEL (reference sequence). The CDR3 DNA follows: TGTGCCAGCAGCCGTCCTCGGGGCACGGGCTACACCTTC. This encodes CASSRPRGTGYTF.